This TCR beta chain came from a study of T cell responses to AZD1222 COVID-19 vaccine (dated by TCRdb to the early 2020s). In the study overall: A total of approximately 240 trial participants underwent TCR sequencing, of whom 207 received two doses of AZD1222 and some 25 received two doses of the MenACWY control vaccine. Trial participants were enrolled by age into subgroups of 18-55, 56-69 and 70-plus years, and around 150, 28 and 57 TCR-sequenced participants, respectively, were included in these subgroups.

This clone occurred once. It lacks a known antigen. No base qualities exist here, and no much larger clone lies one base off it. The CDR3 regions of human TCRbeta chains were analyzed by immunosequencing. As for the original processing: Repertoire TCRs were matched against a reference library of SARS-CoV-2-specific TCRs generated with the MIRA antigen-specificity platform. Breadth was defined as the fraction of unique TCRs that were SARS-CoV-2-associated. Depth was defined as the fraction of total T cells that were SARS-CoV-2-associated. Using the MIRA data, each spike-specific TCR was assigned both to the spike region to which the TCR was reactive and to a CD4 or CD8 class. Log10-transformed breadth and depth values were compared by one-way ANOVA with Sidak's multiple comparisons tests. TCRdb's version of the immuneACCESS table is confined to in-frame rearrangements and falls short of the full clone set. An unresolved V gene accounts for under half of the shortfall where checked; the remainder is of unknown origin. V and J calls and clone size come straight from that table; D and trimming were deduced from the DNA. For this sample there are just over 150,000 clones; around 86% appear just once. The ten most abundant clones make up just over 9% of the sample.

Study-level results and caveats: Spike-specific TCR breadth and depth rose significantly after two AZD1222 doses compared with day 0 and with MenACWY recipients. Nearly half of unique spike-specific TCRs reportedly recognized epitopes outside regions mutated in the B.1.351 and B.1.1.7 variants. Participants were mostly white British, with more females than males. The authors suggested clonal diversity may have been underestimated. Because no day 14 peak-response samples were available, repertoires were characterized only after the peak T cell response. Only five to seven AZD1222 recipients were SARS-CoV-2 seropositive at baseline, limiting conclusions about previously exposed vaccinees. In the small 56-69-year group, the increase in depth fell short of significance, most likely because of low power. The vaccine-associated CD4 TCRs covered the entire spike protein, and the dominant responses fell in regions 160-218 and 743-854.

Taken with the paper, the label for time point translates to: about 28 days (+/-7) after the second vaccine dose. AZD1222 recipients whose second dose came at about 4 weeks and those whose second dose came at about 12 weeks were combined into one group, since spike-specific TCR depth and breadth did not differ between the two schedules. Vaccinee samples came from UK trials COV001 and COV002, including a single-blind randomized controlled phase 2/3 trial of AZD1222 (ChAdOx1 nCoV-19) in healthy adults. For TCRbeta chain sequencing, PBMC samples were collected from trial participants at day 0 and at day 28 after the second dose. The TCR comes from an adult who received the AZD1222 COVID-19 vaccine. Sequencing was performed on peripheral blood, taken 28 days after the second AZD1222 dose.

The CDR3 is CASSHGTRTTGELFF. Here is the DNA: TGTGCCAGCAGCCATGGGACTAGAACGACCGGGGAGCTGTTTTTT. The rearranged chain carries TRBV3-1 (or the pseudogene TRBV3-2) and TRBJ2-2; TRBD2 aligns with 8 central bases. The CDR3 goes from the cysteine to the phenylalanine over 15 residues. The sequence is cut down to CDR3 DNA, 45 bases in frame from base 1. Ends trimmed: V by 3 bases, J by 5 bases; bases unmatched to a gene: 5. CDR1 and CDR2 (LGHDT, YNNKEL) derive from the germline V gene (reference sequence).